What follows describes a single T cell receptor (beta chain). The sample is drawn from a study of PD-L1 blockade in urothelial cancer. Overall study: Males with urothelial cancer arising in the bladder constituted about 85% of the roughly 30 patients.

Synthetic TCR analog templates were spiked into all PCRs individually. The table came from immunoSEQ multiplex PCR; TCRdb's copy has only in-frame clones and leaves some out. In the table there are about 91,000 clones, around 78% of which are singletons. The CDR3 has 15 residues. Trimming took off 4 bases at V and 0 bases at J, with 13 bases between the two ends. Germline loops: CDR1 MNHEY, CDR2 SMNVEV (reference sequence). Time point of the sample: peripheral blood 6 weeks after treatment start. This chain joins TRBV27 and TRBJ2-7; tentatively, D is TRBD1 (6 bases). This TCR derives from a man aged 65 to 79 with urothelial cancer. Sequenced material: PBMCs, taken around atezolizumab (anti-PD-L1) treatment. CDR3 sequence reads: CASSSTGTPSYEQYF. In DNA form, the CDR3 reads TGTGCCAGCAGTTCTACCGGGACACCCTCCTACGAGCAGTACTTC.